Sequencing of this T cell receptor (beta chain) was carried out in a study of PD-1 blockade in classical Hodgkin lymphoma. About the study: Patients received nivolumab 3 mg/kg intravenously every 2 weeks.

Assay used: immunoSEQ multiplex PCR; TCRdb lists only in-frame clones, some missing. The data contain 15,000 to 25,000 clones, roughly 84% of them singletons. Study outcomes and limitations: Exclusion covered patients beginning nivolumab under 1 year post-ASCT.

Details on this clone: Its antigen remains unknown.

The time point is: cycle 4 day 1 (C4D1), after around six weeks of nivolumab. No patient escaped relapse after autologous stem cell transplantation, and brentuximab vedotin exposure varied. The study isolated CD8+ T cells from thawed PBMCs by magnetic negative selection. This clonotype originated in a human donor with classical Hodgkin lymphoma. Sequencing was performed on CD8+ T cells from blood, taken before the fourth cycle of nivolumab.

For the CDR3, the DNA is TGTGCCAGCAGCCACTCCCAGGGGTTCCATCAGCCCCAGCATTTT. Its translation: CASSHSQGFHQPQHF. J is TRBJ1-5 and V is TRBV16, with D perhaps matching TRBD1 (6 bases). The V end lost 3 bases, the J end lost 5 bases, and 14 bases lay between the germline ends. The CDR3 runs 15 residues. From germline, CDR1 is KGHSY and CDR2 FQNENV.